This TCR beta chain originates from a study of blood T cell repertoires in COVID-19 (dated by TCRdb to about 2020). Concerning the study at large: Samples from collaborators originated in the United States, Italy and Spain and spanned both the acute and convalescent phases of COVID-19. Nearly every sample came with metadata listing a de-identified subject ID, COVID-19 status, age in years and sex. The repertoires were released in a freely available public database meant as a resource for research on the immune response to SARS-CoV-2. The dataset comprised deeply sampled blood TCRbeta repertoires from subjects exposed to, actively infected with, or recovered from COVID-19. The material from the prospective study consisted of cDNA or gDNA derived from T cells, B-cell-depleted T cells, or PBMCs. Samples came from the ongoing ImmuneRACE study (first 160 participants) plus 1,254 subjects from 6 global collaborators. Where available, HLA class I and class II types were taken from metadata supplied by the sample provider and were not determined by assay-based typing. On the study overall, not on this receptor specifically: How much clinical and demographic metadata was included differed by source and by participant, and the metadata was provided uncurated.

Each collaborating institution followed its own protocols to collect whole blood in K2EDTA tubes. For TCRbeta analysis, collaborators shipped samples as frozen whole blood, isolated PBMCs, or DNA extracted from either of those sample types. TCRbeta CDR3 regions were amplified from genomic DNA using the immunoSEQ Assay, a bias-controlled multiplex PCR. Per the authors' processing: The number of nucleated cells in each sample was estimated by amplification of reference gene primers within the assay. To quantify the absolute abundance of each unique TCRbeta CDR3 rearrangement, sequence reads were collapsed and filtered. For each sample, productive Simpson clonality was calculated as the square root of Simpson's diversity index over productive rearrangements. TCRdb holds this immuneACCESS table with in-frame rearrangements only. Some clones are missing; in checked studies, unresolved V genes explain under half, and the rest has no known cause. Clonal size and the V and J genes are those of that table, whereas D and trimming came from the DNA. This sample holds approximately 170,000 clones; roughly four fifths were observed only once. 11% of the sample rests with the top ten.

As for this clone: The antigen it binds to is not known. It has no much larger one-base neighbor in the sample; base qualities were not kept.

The V and J ends are trimmed by 3 bases and 0 bases, leaving 15 bases between them. The CDR3 contains 18 residues, cysteine and phenylalanine counted. Of the read, only the CDR3 DNA is kept; its 54 bases are in frame from base 1. CDR1 and CDR2 (KGHSH, LQKENI) derive from the germline V gene. This receptor was taken from a man between 60 and 75 years old with active or convalescent COVID-19. The sample taken for sequencing was peripheral blood. The V gene is TRBV18 and the J gene is TRBJ2-6; the D gene identity is not certain. The CDR3 in this case is CASSPEVGISSGANVLTF. The bases are TGTGCCAGCTCACCCGAGGTAGGCATTAGCTCTGGGGCCAACGTCCTGACTTTC.